What follows are 28 T cell receptor beta chains derived from one specimen sequenced in a study of cytomegalovirus exposure and HLA in healthy donors (dated by TCRdb to 2015 to 2018). Preparation of the library involved the immunoSEQ multiplex PCR assay. For the multiplex PCR, a mixture combining 60 forward primers for TCR Vbeta segments and 13 reverse primers for TCR Jbeta segments was used. TCRdb stores this immuneACCESS table with in-frame sequences only. Part of the clones is absent; in the studies checked, under half of the shortfall reflects unresolved V genes, and no reason is known for the rest. In this sample the table shows around 160,000 clones, 75% to 90% of which occur a single time. The ten largest clonotypes hold approximately 8.5% of the sample. Sequenced input: PBMCs. The receptors were sampled from a man between 18 and 29 years old in good health and CMV-seropositive.

This clone showed up just once. For the CDR3, the DNA is TGTGCCAGCAGTTACTCGGGCAGTGGATCCCACGAGCAGTACTTC. This translates into CASSYSGSGSHEQYF. V usage is TRBV6-5 and J usage is TRBJ2-5; D is undetermined. The J call may be in error: the DNA end matches TRBJ2-7 better. Germline values: CDR1 MNHEY, CDR2 SVGAGI. CDR3 length: 15 residues.

The V gene is TRBV2, the J gene TRBJ1-6; 7 bases align to TRBD1. The length of the CDR3 is 15 residues. Losses at the gene ends were 11 bases for V and 0 bases for J; bases not matched to a gene: 7. Germline lookup yields CDR1 SNHLY and CDR2 FYNNEI. The CDR3 reads CAARDSSSYNSPLHF. The CDR3 DNA reads TGTGCCGCCAGGGACAGCAGCTCCTATAATTCACCCCTCCACTTT.

The V gene is TRBV4-1, the J gene TRBJ2-3; no definite D call. The V gene lost 3 bases and the J gene lost 0 bases, with 13 bases spanning the gap. The CDR3 sequence is 16 residues long. Germline-derived CDR1 and CDR2 are MGHRA and YSYEKL. The CDR3 DNA reads as TGCGCCAGCAGCCAGGGCGAAATCGCTAGCACAGATACGCAGTATTTT. Translation: CASSQGEIASTDTQYF.

The chain joins TRBV18 to TRBJ2-2, with a possible D match to TRBD2 (6 bases). Germline V gene sequence: CDR1 KGHSH, CDR2 LQKENI. The CDR3 is 16 amino acids. V was pared by 6 bases and J by 5 bases, with 19 bases between. CDR3 amino acids: CASSTFNGGVTGELFF. CDR3 DNA sequence: TGTGCCAGCTCCACCTTTAACGGCGGGGTTACCGGGGAGCTGTTTTTT.

CDR3 in DNA: TGTGCCAGCAGCTTTAGGACCGCGGGAACGACTAATGAAAAACTGTTTTTT. Translated: CASSFRTAGTTNEKLFF. The V call is TRBV7-9, the J call TRBJ1-4; D is unresolved. Trimming left V 3 bases short and J 2 bases short, with 16 bases between. The germline V gene has CDR1 SEHNR and CDR2 FQNEAQ (reference sequence). The CDR3 has 17 residues. Combining the CDR3 with reference TRBV7-9 and TRBJ1-4 gives the whole variable domain DTGVSQNPRHKITKRGQNVTFRCDPISEHNRLYWYRQTLGQGPEFLTYFQNEAQLEKSRLLSDRFSAERPKGSFSTLEIQRTEQGDSAMYLCASSFRTAGTTNEKLFFGSGTQLSVL.

The rearrangement joins TRBV5-1 to TRBJ2-5; 8 bases are a match to TRBD1. The assigned J gene may be wrong: the sequence end matches TRBJ2-7 better. This CDR3 has 14 residues. CDR1 is SGHRS and CDR2 is YFSETQ in the germline V gene. CDR3 in DNA: TGCGCCAGCAGCAGGAGCGGACAGGGAGGCGAGCAGTACTTC. Translating gives CASSRSGQGGEQYF.

This clone has a handful of counts. The V and J genes are TRBV19 and TRBJ2-1; D is perhaps TRBD2 (6 bases). Trimming removed 7 bases at V and 4 bases at J, with 20 bases between. Germline assignment: CDR1 LNHDA and CDR2 SQIVND (reference sequence). The CDR3 contains 16 residues. The CDR3 protein is CASTMSIAEMYNEQFF. In nucleotides, the CDR3 is TGTGCCAGTACCATGAGCATAGCGGAGATGTACAATGAGCAGTTCTTC.

This chain links TRBV30 with TRBJ2-7; the D is unclear. CDR1 and CDR2 (germline): GTSNPN, SVGIG (reference sequence). This CDR3 has 14 amino acids. The V gene lost 0 bases and the J gene lost 0 bases, with 9 bases spanning the gap. CDR3 nucleotide sequence: TGTGCCTGGAGTGTACACCCAAGCTCCTACGAGCAGTACTTC. This codes for CAWSVHPSSYEQYF.

The V call is TRBV6-5, the J call TRBJ1-2; D is uncertain. Germline V lookup: CDR1 MNHEY, CDR2 SVGAGI. The CDR3 totals 13 residues. Trimming removed 0 bases from V and 3 bases from J, with 5 bases in between. DNA of the CDR3: TGTGCCAGCAGTTACTCCCGGGACTATGGCTACACCTTC. It specifies CASSYSRDYGYTF.

This clone was recorded only once. This chain connects TRBV10-3 to TRBJ2-5; 7 bases map to TRBD1. The V and J ends lost 3 bases and 7 bases, in that order; junction bases with no gene match: 8. The CDR3 has 14 amino acids. CDR1 and CDR2 (germline): ENHRY, SYGVKD. This CDR3 is CAISDPGGLGTQYF. DNA for the CDR3: TGTGCCATCAGTGACCCAGGGGGTCTAGGGACCCAGTACTTC.

Worth noting for this clone: Different DNA sequences within this sample yield the same CDR3. The chain is built from TRBV7-2 and TRBJ2-1; D is possibly TRBD2 (6 bases). Germline loops: CDR1 SGHTA, CDR2 FQGNSA. Trimming left V 0 bases short and J 7 bases short, with 7 bases between. The CDR3 length is 13 residues. The CDR3 is CASSLAGGNEQFF. As DNA, the CDR3 is TGTGCCAGCAGCTTAGCGGGGGGAAATGAGCAGTTCTTC. The entire variable domain, with the rest obtained from reference TRBV7-2 and TRBJ2-1, is as follows: GAGVSQSPSNKVTEKGKDVELRCDPISGHTALYWYRQSLGQGLEFLIYFQGNSAPDKSGLPSDRFSAERTGGSVSTLTIQRTQQEDSAVYLCASSLAGGNEQFFGPGTRLTVL.

The rearrangement uses TRBV4-3 and TRBJ1-6, with D possibly TRBD1 on 6 matching bases. Trimming took off 0 bases at V and 5 bases at J, with 17 bases between the two ends. From germline, CDR1 is LGHNA and CDR2 YSLEER. This CDR3 comprises 18 residues. CDR3 in DNA: TGCGCCAGCAGCCAAGATTTGGCAGGGGTCCCTAATAATTCACCCCTCCACTTT. Translated: CASSQDLAGVPNNSPLHF.

The chain employs TRBV29-1 and TRBJ2-5, with a weak D call TRBD1 (6 bases). The closer fit of TRBJ2-7 to the DNA end suggests the J call may be wrong. Germline V CDR1 and CDR2: SQVTM, ANQGSEA. The CDR3 covers 14 residues. The chain's CDR3 is CSVEIGTSTYEQYF. The CDR3 DNA reads TGCAGCGTAGAGATCGGGACAAGTACCTACGAGCAGTACTTC.

The rearrangement uses TRBV9 and TRBJ1-3; no firm D call. Trimming took off 4 bases at V and 0 bases at J, with 14 bases between the two ends. CDR1 SGDLS and CDR2 YYNGEE come from the germline V gene. This CDR3 contains 16 residues. The CDR3 reads CASSPAARPSGNTIYF. The CDR3 nucleotides read TGTGCCAGCAGCCCTGCGGCGCGACCCTCTGGAAACACCATATATTTT.

The rearrangement uses TRBV7-2 and TRBJ2-1; D is unclear. The germline gives CDR1 SGHTA, CDR2 FQGNSA. V was cut by 5 bases and J by 3 bases, with 14 bases left in between. This CDR3 contains 15 residues. Written as DNA, the CDR3 is TGTGCCAGCAGCCCCGGTCAGGCTTACTACAATGAGCAGTTCTTC. As protein: CASSPGQAYYNEQFF.

The V gene is TRBV28, the J gene TRBJ1-5; 9 bases agree with TRBD1. J gave up 3 bases and V 8 bases, and 2 bases lay outside the gene matches. Germline CDR1 MDHEN, CDR2 SYDVKM. This CDR3 has 13 amino acids. CDR3 sequence (DNA): TGTGCCAGCCGGGACAGGGCCAATCAGCCCCAGCATTTT. It specifies CASRDRANQPQHF.

The chain has TRBV11-3 and TRBJ2-2; D is possibly TRBD2 (6 bases). The CDR3 has 15 residues. Deletions cut 2 bases from V and 4 bases from J, with 11 bases between. The V gene's germline CDR1 is SGHNT and CDR2 YENEEA. CDR3 sequence reads: CASSLSNGGTGELFF. For the CDR3, the DNA is TGTGCCAGCAGCTTATCAAACGGGGGCACCGGGGAGCTGTTTTTT.

The table lists this clone with a count of one. The chain has TRBV27 and TRBJ2-1; D possibly corresponds to TRBD2 (6 bases). The germline CDR1 and CDR2 sequences are MNHEY and SMNVEV (reference sequence). With 5 bases removed from V and 8 bases from J, the gap between germline ends came to 13 bases. This CDR3 spans 13 amino acids. The CDR3 region has the DNA TGTGCCAGCAGTGGGGGACTCATCCATGAGCAGTTCTTC. It is translated as CASSGGLIHEQFF.

The chain recombines TRBV30 with TRBJ1-4; 7 positions match TRBD1. The germline V gene has CDR1 GTSNPN and CDR2 SVGIG (reference sequence). V trimming: 2 bases; J trimming: 2 bases; junction bases outside the gene matches: 5. This CDR3 is 15 amino acids long. CDR3 coding DNA: TGTGCCTGGAGTATTAGAGGGGGCACTAATGAAAAACTGTTTTTT. The encoded protein is CAWSIRGGTNEKLFF.

This clone was observed a handful of times. The chain employs TRBV19 and TRBJ1-1, with 8 bases that match TRBD1. CDR3 length: 13 amino acids. Trimming at V came to 4 bases and at J to 9 bases, leaving 7 bases not matched to a gene. Germline lookup yields CDR1 LNHDA and CDR2 SQIVND (reference sequence). The CDR3 DNA reads as TGTGCCAGTAGTACGACAGGGACAGGTCAAGCTTTCTTT. Its protein is CASSTTGTGQAFF.

The chain carries TRBV19 and TRBJ2-5; TRBD1 matches at 7 bases. The end of the DNA is better explained by TRBJ2-7, so the J call may be wrong. The CDR3 has 14 amino acids. Germline V gives CDR1 LNHDA, CDR2 SQIVND (reference sequence). CDR3 DNA: TGTGCCAGTACCAAAACAGGGGCCACCTACGAGCAGTACTTC. As protein: CASTKTGATYEQYF.

The chain couples TRBV5-1 to TRBJ2-5; no clear D. The end of the DNA aligns better with TRBJ2-7, so the J call may be wrong. This CDR3 is 14 amino acids long. Germline CDR1 and CDR2: SGHRS and YFSETQ. The CDR3 nucleotides read TGCGCCAGCAGCTTGGCCCCCGGTACCTACGAGCAGTACTTC. Its translation is CASSLAPGTYEQYF.

This chain links TRBV7-2 with TRBJ2-3; 8 nucleotides line up with TRBD2. The CDR3 runs to 14 residues. The germline CDR1 and CDR2 sequences are SGHTA and FQGNSA. V lost 3 bases and J lost 1; bases outside the gene matches: 0. CDR3 coding DNA: TGTGCCAGCAGCTTGACTAGCGGCACAGATACGCAGTATTTT. Its translation is CASSLTSGTDTQYF.

This rearrangement joins TRBV5-6 to TRBJ2-2; TRBD2 matches 8 bases. The germline CDR1 and CDR2 sequences are SGHDT and YYEEEE. The CDR3 sequence is 16 residues long. With V trimmed by 0 bases and J by 1 base, 2 bases remained unmatched. DNA of the CDR3: TGTGCCAGCAGCTTGGGGAGCGGGGGGAACACCGGGGAGCTGTTTTTT. It is translated as CASSLGSGGNTGELFF. Looking up the rest from reference TRBV5-6 and TRBJ2-2 gives the full variable domain: DAGVTQSPTHLIKTRGQQVTLRCSPKSGHDTVSWYQQALGQGPQFIFQYYEEEERQRGNFPDRFSGHQFPNYSSELNVNALLLGDSALYLCASSLGSGGNTGELFFGEGSRLTVL.

The rearrangement uses TRBV2 and TRBJ2-5; D is uncertain. The V gene's germline CDR1 is SNHLY and CDR2 FYNNEI. V lost 0 bases and J 2 bases, leaving 7 bases between the germline ends. The CDR3 is made up of 14 amino acids. CDR3 in amino acids: CASSEASSQETQYF. The CDR3, as DNA: TGTGCCAGCAGTGAAGCAAGCTCACAAGAGACCCAGTACTTC.

Only a few counts were recorded for this clone. The chain combines TRBV4-2 with TRBJ1-5, with 9 bases matching TRBD1. The CDR3 runs 16 residues. The V gene end was trimmed by 1 base and the J gene end by 4 bases; junction bases not matched to a gene: 5. Germline V gene lookup returns CDR1 LGHNA and CDR2 YNFKEQ. CDR3 in amino acids: CASSQGGTGQNQPQHF. As DNA, the CDR3 is TGTGCCAGCAGCCAAGGGGGGACAGGGCAAAATCAGCCCCAGCATTTT.

This chain joins TRBV5-8 and TRBJ1-2; 8 bases agree with TRBD1. The CDR3 extends over 14 amino acids. The V gene end was trimmed by 4 bases and the J gene end by 2 bases; junction bases not matched to a gene: 4. Germline CDR1 SGHTS, CDR2 YDEGEE. CDR3 sequence reads: CASSPRQGNYGYTF. The CDR3 DNA follows: TGTGCCAGCAGCCCTAGACAGGGGAACTATGGCTACACCTTC. Variable domain in full (rest from reference TRBV5-8 and TRBJ1-2): EAGVTQSPTHLIKTRGQQATLRCSPISGHTSVYWYQQALGLGLQFLLWYDEGEERNRGNFPPRFSGRQFPNYSSELNVNALELEDSALYLCASSPRQGNYGYTFGSGTRLTVV.

The V gene is TRBV6-5, the J gene TRBJ2-2; 8 nucleotides align to TRBD1. Germline V CDR1 and CDR2: MNHEY, SVGAGI. Unmatched junction bases numbered 6, after V lost 0 bases and J lost 6 bases. This CDR3 is built from 16 residues. CDR3 sequence: CASSYSWNRGAGELFF. In DNA form, the CDR3 reads TGTGCCAGCAGTTACTCCTGGAACAGGGGGGCCGGGGAGCTGTTTTTT.